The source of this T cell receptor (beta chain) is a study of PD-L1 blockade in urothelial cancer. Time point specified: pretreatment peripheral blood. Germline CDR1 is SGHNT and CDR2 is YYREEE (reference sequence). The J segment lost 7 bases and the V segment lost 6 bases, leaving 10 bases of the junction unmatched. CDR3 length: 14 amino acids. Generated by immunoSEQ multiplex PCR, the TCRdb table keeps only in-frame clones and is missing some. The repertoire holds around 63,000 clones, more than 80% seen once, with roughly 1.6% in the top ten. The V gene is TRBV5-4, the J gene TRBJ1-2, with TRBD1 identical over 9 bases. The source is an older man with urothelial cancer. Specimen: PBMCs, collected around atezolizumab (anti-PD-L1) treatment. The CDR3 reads CASTTAQGAGGYTF. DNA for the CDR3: TGTGCCAGCACCACAGCACAGGGGGCCGGTGGCTACACCTTC.